This T cell receptor beta chain comes out of a study of T cells in Graves' hyperthyroidism and ophthalmopathy. In the study overall: At the time of initial diagnosis and before any treatment, peripheral blood was collected. Study-wide results and limits: A model using 13 V-J features told ophthalmopathy apart from stable hyperthyroidism.

This clonotype was detected many times. Its antigen remains unidentified. RNA transcripts gave rise to amplified TCR beta CDR3 regions. First-round RT-PCR of the TCR CDR3 relied on the HTBI primer set. TCRdb re-called the multiplex PCR reads through MiXCR, storing one row per CDR3 protein. The table lists some 400,000 distinct CDR3 sequences, about 18% of them singletons, with about 3.5% in the top ten. In germline, CDR1 is MDHEN, CDR2 SYDVKM. The CDR3 is 15 amino acids. V lost 2 bases, J lost 4 bases, and 12 bases lay in between. This chain connects TRBV28 to TRBJ1-5; possible D gene TRBD1, 6 bases. Sequenced input: blood. The TCR sequence derives from a woman between 18 and 30 years old with Graves' hyperthyroidism. The CDR3 reads CASSLLLGQNQPQHF. CDR3 sequence (DNA): TGTGCCAGCAGTTTACTGCTAGGACAGAATCAGCCCCAGCATTTT.